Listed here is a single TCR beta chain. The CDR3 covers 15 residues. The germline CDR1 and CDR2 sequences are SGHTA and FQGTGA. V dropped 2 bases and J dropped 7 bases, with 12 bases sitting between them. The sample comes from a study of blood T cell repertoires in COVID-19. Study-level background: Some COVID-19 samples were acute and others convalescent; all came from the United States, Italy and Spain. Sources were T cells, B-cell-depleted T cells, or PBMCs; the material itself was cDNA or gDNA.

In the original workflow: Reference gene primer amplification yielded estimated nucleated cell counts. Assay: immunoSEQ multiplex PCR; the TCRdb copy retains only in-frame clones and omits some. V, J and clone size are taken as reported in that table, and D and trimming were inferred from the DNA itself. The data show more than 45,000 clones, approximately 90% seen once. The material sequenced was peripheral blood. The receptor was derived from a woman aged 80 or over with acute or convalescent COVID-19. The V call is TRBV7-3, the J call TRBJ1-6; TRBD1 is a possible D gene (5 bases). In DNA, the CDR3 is TGTGCCAGCAGCTTATGGGACGGAGGGAATTCACCCCTCCACTTT. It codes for CASSLWDGGNSPLHF. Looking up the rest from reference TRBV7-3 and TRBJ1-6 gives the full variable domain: GAGVSQTPSNKVTEKGKYVELRCDPISGHTALYWYRQSLGQGPEFLIYFQGTGAADDSGLPNDRFFAVRPEGSVSTLKIQRTERGDSAVYLCASSLWDGGNSPLHFGNGTRLTVT.